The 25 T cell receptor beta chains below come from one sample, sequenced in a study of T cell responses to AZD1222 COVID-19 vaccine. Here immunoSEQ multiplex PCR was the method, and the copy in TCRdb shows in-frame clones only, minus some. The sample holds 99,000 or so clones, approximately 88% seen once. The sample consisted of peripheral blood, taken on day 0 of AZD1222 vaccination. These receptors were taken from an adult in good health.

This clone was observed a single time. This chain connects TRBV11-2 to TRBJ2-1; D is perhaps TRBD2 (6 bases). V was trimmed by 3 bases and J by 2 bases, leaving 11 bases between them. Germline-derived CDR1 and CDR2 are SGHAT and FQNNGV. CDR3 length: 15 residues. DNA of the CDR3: TGTGCCAGCAGCTTCGGCAGGACTACCTACAATGAGCAGTTCTTC. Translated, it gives CASSFGRTTYNEQFF.

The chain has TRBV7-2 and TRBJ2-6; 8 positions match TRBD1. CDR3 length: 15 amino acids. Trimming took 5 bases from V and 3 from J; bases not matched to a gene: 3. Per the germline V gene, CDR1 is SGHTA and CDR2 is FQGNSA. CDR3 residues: CASSLDRGGANVLTF. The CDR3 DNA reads TGTGCCAGCAGCCTCGACAGGGGTGGGGCCAACGTCCTGACTTTC.

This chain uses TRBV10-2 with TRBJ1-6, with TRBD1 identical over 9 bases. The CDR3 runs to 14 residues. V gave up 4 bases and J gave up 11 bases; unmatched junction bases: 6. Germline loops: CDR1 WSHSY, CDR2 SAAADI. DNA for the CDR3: TGCGCCAGCAGTGGCACAGGGGGCTCTCCACCCCTCCACTTT. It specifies CASSGTGGSPPLHF.

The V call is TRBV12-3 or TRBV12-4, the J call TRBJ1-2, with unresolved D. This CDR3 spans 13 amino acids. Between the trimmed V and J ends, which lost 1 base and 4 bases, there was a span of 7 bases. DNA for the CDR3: TGTGCCAGCAGTTTAGGCTTGCTCTATGGCTACACCTTC. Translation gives CASSLGLLYGYTF.

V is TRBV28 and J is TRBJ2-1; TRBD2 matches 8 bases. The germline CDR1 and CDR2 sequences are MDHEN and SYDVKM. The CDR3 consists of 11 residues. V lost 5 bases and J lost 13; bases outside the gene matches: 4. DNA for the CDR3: TGTGCCAGCAGTCCACGGACTAGCCAGTTCTTC. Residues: CASSPRTSQFF. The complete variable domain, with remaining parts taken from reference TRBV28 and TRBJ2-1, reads DVKVTQSSRYLVKRTGEKVFLECVQDMDHENMFWYRQDPGLGLRLIYFSYDVKMKEKGDIPEGYSVSREKKERFSLILESASTNQTSMYLCASSPRTSQFFGPGTRLTVL.

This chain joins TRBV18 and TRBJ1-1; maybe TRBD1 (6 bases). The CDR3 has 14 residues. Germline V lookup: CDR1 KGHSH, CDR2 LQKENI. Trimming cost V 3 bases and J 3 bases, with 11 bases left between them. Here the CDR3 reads CASSPSKGDTEAFF. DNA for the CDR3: TGTGCCAGCTCACCCTCAAAGGGGGACACTGAAGCTTTCTTT. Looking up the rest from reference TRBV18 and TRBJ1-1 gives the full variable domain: NAGVMQNPRHLVRRRGQEARLRCSPMKGHSHVYWYRQLPEEGLKFMVYLQKENIIDESGMPKERFSAEFPKEGPSILRIQQVVRGDSAAYFCASSPSKGDTEAFFGQGTRLTVV.

The CDR3 reads CASSPPPGRGTDTQYF. CDR3 nucleotides: TGTGCCAGCAGCCCTCCCCCGGGGCGGGGAACAGATACGCAGTATTTT. The chain recombines TRBV4-2 with TRBJ2-3; tentative D call: TRBD2 (6 bases). The V end was cut by 4 bases, the J end by 3 bases, with 17 bases between. The germline V gene encodes CDR1 LGHNA and CDR2 YNFKEQ. CDR3 size: 16 residues.

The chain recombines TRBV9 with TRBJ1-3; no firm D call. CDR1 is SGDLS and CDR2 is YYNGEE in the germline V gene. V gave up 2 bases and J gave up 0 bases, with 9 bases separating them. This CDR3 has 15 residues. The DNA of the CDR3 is TGTGCCAGCAGCGTGGACGGAAGCTCTGGAAACACCATATATTTT. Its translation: CASSVDGSSGNTIYF. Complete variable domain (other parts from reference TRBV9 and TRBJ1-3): DSGVTQTPKHLITATGQRVTLRCSPRSGDLSVYWYQQSLDQGLQFLIQYYNGEERAKGNILERFSAQQFPDLHSELNLSSLELGDSALYFCASSVDGSSGNTIYFGEGSWLTVV.

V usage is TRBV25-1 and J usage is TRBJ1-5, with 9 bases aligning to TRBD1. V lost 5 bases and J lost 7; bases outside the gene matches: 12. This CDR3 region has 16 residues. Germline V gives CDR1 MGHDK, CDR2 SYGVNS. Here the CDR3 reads CASSKMRDRERQPQHF. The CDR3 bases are TGTGCCAGCAGTAAAATGAGGGACAGGGAACGCCAGCCCCAGCATTTT.

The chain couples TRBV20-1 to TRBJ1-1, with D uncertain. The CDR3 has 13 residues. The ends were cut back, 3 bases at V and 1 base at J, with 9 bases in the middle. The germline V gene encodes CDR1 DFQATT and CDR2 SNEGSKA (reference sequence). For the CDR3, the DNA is TGCAGTGCTAGTGAGAGGTCGAACACTGAAGCTTTCTTT. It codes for CSASERSNTEAFF.

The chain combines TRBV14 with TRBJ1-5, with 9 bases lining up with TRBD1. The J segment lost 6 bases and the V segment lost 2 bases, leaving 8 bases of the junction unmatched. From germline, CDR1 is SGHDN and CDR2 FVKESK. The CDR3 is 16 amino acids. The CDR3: CASSQRGQGVCQPQHF. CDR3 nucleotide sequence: TGTGCCAGCAGCCAAAGGGGACAGGGAGTATGTCAGCCCCAGCATTTT.

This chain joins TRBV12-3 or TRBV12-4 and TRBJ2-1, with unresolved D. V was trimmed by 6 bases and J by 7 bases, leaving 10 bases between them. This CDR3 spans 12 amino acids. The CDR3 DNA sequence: TGTGCCAGCAGCTCCAAGAGGAATGAGCAGTTCTTC. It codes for CASSSKRNEQFF.

CDR3 sequence reads: CATSDRQGSPELFF. The CDR3 bases are TGTGCCACCAGTGATCGACAGGGCAGCCCGGAGCTGTTTTTT. This rearrangement joins TRBV24-1 to TRBJ2-2; 7 bases agree with TRBD1. Trimming took 3 bases from V and 10 from J; bases not matched to a gene: 7. Germline lookup yields CDR1 KGHDR and CDR2 SFDVKD. This CDR3 comprises 14 residues.

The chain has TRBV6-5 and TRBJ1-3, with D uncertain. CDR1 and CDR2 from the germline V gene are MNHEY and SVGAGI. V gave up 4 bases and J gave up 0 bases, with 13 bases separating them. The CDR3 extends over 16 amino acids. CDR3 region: CASSSQGLVSGNTIYF. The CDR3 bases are TGTGCCAGCAGTTCCCAAGGGCTTGTCTCTGGAAACACCATATATTTT.

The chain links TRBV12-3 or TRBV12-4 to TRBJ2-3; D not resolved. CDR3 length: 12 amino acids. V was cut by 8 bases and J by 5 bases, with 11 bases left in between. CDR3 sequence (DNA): TGTGCCAGCGGCCCTAGGGAAGATACGCAGTATTTT. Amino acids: CASGPREDTQYF.

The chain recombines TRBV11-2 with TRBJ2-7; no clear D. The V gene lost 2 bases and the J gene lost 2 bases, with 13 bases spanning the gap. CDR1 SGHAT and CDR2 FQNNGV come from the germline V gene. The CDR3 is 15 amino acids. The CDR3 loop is CASSLSGVGTYEQYF. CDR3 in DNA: TGTGCCAGCAGCTTATCTGGAGTGGGGACCTACGAGCAGTACTTC. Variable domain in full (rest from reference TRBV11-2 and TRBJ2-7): EAGVAQSPRYKIIEKRQSVAFWCNPISGHATLYWYQQILGQGPKLLIQFQNNGVVDDSQLPKDRFSAERLKGVDSTLKIQPAKLEDSAVYLCASSLSGVGTYEQYFGPGTRLTVT.

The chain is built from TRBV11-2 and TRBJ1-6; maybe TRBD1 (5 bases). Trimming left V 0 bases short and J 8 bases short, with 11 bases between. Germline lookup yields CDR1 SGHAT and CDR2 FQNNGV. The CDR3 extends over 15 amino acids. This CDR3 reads CASSLDRPGDSPLHF. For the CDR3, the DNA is TGTGCCAGCAGCTTAGATCGGCCGGGGGATTCACCCCTCCACTTT.

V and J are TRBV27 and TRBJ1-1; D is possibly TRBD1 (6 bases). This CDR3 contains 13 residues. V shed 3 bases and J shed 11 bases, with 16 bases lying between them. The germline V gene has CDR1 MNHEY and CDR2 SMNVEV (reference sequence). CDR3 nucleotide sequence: TGTGCCAGCAGTTTTAAGGGGGGCCGGCCGGCTTTCTTT. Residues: CASSFKGGRPAFF.

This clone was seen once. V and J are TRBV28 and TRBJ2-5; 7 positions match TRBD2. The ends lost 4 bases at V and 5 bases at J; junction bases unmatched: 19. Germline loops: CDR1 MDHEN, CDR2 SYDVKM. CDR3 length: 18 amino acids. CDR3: CASSSGGILAMLVETQYF. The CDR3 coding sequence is TGTGCCAGCAGTTCCGGGGGGATACTAGCAATGTTGGTGGAGACCCAGTACTTC.

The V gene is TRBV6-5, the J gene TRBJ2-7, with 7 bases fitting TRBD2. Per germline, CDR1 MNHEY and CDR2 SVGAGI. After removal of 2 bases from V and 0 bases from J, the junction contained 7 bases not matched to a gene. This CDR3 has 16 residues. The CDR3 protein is CASSYPEREGSYEQYF. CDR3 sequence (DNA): TGTGCCAGCAGTTACCCAGAGAGGGAGGGCTCCTACGAGCAGTACTTC.

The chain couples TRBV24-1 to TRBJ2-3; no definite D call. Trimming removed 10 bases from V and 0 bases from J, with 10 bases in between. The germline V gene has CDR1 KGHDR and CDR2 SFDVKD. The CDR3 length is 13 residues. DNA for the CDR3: TGTGCCACGAGCCTGATGAGCACAGATACGCAGTATTTT. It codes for CATSLMSTDTQYF.

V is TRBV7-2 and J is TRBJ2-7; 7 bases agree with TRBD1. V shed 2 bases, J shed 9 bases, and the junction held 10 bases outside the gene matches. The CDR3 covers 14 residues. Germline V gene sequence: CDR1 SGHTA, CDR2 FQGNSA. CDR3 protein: CASSLKPGQPGQYF. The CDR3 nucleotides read TGTGCCAGCAGCTTAAAACCGGGACAGCCCGGGCAGTACTTC.

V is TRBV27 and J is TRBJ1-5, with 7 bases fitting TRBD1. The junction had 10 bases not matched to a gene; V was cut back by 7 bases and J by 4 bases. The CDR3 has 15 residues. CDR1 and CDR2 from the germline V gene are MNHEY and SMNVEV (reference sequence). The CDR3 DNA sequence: TGTGCCAGCAAACTCGCGGACAGGCGTAATCAGCCCCAGCATTTT. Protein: CASKLADRRNQPQHF.

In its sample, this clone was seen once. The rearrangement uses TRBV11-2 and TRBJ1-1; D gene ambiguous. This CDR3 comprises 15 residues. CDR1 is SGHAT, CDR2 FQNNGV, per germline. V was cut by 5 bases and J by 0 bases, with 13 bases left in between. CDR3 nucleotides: TGTGCCAGCAGCCCACGATTTGATATGAACACTGAAGCTTTCTTT. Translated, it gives CASSPRFDMNTEAFF.

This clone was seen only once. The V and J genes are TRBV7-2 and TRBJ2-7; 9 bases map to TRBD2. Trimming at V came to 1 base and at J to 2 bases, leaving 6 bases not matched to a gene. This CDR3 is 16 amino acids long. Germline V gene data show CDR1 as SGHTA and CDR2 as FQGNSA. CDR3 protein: CASSLGSSGATYEQYF. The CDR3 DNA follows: TGTGCCAGCAGCTTAGGATCTAGCGGGGCAACCTACGAGCAGTACTTC.